The clone carrying this T cell receptor beta chain was detected only a few times. The target antigen is unknown. Reverse transcribing all isolated RNA meant expressed TCRB transcripts were sequenced. Assay used: immunoSEQ multiplex PCR; TCRdb lists only in-frame clones, some missing. The repertoire holds more than 85,000 clones, with 40% as singletons. This entry comes from a study of beta chain features in type 1 diabetes. V dropped 1 base and J dropped 3 bases, with 7 bases sitting between them. Looked up from germline, CDR1 is ENHRY and CDR2 is SYGVKD. This CDR3 has 13 residues. A heparinised blood draw that averaged about 120 mL was obtained once from each donor. Findings and limits, study-wide: Equally in patients and controls, PCR might preferentially amplify shorter templates. Researchers reported that naive, central memory and Treg TCRB repertoires appeared more similar in patients than in healthy donors.

The specimen sequenced was stem cell memory CD4+ T cells from blood. The TCR was taken from a woman aged 18-29 years in good health. The chain uses TRBV10-3 and TRBJ2-7; D not resolved. DNA of the CDR3: TGTGCCATCAGTGAGTTTACCGGCTACGAGCAGTACTTC. It specifies CAISEFTGYEQYF.